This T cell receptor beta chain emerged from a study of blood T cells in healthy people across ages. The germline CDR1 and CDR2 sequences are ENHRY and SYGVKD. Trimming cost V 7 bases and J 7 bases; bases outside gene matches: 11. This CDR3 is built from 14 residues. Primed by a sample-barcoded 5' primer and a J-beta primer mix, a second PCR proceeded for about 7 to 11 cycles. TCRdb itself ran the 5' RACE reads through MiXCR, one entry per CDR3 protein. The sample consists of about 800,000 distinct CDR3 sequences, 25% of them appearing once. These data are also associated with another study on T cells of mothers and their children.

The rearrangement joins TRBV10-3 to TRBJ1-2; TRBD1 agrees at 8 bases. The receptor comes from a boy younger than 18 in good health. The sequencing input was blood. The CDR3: CAIIPDRGRGGYTF. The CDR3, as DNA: TGTGCCATCATTCCAGACAGGGGCAGAGGTGGCTACACCTTC.